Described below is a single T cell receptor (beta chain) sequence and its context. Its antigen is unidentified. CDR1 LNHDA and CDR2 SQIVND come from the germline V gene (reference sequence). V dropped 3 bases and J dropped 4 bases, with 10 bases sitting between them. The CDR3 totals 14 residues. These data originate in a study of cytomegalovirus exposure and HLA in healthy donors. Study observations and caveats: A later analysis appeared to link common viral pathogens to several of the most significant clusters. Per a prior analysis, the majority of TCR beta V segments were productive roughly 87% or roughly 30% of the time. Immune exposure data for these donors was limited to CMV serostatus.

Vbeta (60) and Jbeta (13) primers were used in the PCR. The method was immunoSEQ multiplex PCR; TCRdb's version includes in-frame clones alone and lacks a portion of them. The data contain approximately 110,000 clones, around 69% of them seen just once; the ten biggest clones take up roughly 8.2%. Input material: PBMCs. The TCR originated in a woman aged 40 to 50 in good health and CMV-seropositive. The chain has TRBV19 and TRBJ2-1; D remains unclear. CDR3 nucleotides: TGTGCCAGTAGTATCCCGGGTGGTTACAATGAGCAGTTCTTC. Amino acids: CASSIPGGYNEQFF.